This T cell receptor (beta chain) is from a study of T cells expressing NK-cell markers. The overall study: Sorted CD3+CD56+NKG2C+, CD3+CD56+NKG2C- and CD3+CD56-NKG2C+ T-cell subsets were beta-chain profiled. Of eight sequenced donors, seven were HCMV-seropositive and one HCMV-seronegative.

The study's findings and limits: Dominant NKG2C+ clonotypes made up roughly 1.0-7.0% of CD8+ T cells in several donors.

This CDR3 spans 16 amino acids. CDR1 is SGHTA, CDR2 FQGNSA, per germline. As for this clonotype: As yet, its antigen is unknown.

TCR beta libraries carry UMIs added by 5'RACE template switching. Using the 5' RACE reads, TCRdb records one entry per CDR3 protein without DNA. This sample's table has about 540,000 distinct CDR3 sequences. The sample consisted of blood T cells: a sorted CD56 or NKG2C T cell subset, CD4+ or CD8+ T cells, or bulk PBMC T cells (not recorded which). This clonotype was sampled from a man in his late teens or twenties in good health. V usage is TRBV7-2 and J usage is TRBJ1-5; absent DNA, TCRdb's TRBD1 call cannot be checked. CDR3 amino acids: CASSTPGTDSNQPQHF.